Listed here is a single T cell receptor (beta chain). Authors' methods: The assay estimated nucleated cells by amplifying reference gene primers. The method was immunoSEQ multiplex PCR; TCRdb's version includes in-frame clones alone and lacks a portion of them. The DNA gave D and trimming, while V, J and clone size come from that table. This sample yields about 190,000 clones, of which roughly 78% are seen a single time; around 2.8% belongs to the top ten. CDR1 is LGHNA and CDR2 is YNFKEQ in the germline V gene. This CDR3 comprises 14 residues. With 1 base removed from V and 4 bases from J, the gap between germline ends came to 7 bases. The entry originates in a study of blood T cell repertoires in COVID-19. Study overall: There were acute and convalescent COVID-19 samples, and they came from the United States, Italy and Spain.

This sequence joins TRBV4-2 and TRBJ1-4; possibly TRBD1 for D (6 bases). The clonotype comes from a woman of 80 years or more with active or convalescent COVID-19. The sample was peripheral blood. The CDR3 reads CASSQGGGNEKLFF. The CDR3, as DNA: TGTGCCAGCAGCCAAGGAGGGGGTAATGAAAAACTGTTTTTT.